These 22 T cell receptor beta chains were sequenced from one sample in a study of OX40 agonist ivuxolimab in advanced cancers. Measured with immunoSEQ multiplex PCR; TCRdb has only the in-frame clones, and not every one. The data hold tens of thousands of clones, with 80% to 90% observed a single time. This specimen was CD4+ or CD8+ T cells sorted from blood, taken in a trial of the OX40 agonist ivuxolimab. These TCRs come from an adult with an advanced solid tumor such as melanoma, head and neck, liver or kidney cancer.

The genes are TRBV11-2 and TRBJ1-2; unclear D gene. Germline-derived CDR1 and CDR2 are SGHAT and FQNNGV. The CDR3 length is 14 residues. Between the trimmed V and J ends, which lost 7 bases and 5 bases, there was a span of 17 bases. The CDR3 is CASKTGLSTYGYTF. CDR3 DNA sequence: TGTGCCAGCAAAACGGGCCTCTCCACGTATGGCTACACCTTC.

There are a few counts of this clone. The chain carries TRBV10-2 and TRBJ2-7, with D tentatively TRBD2 (6 bases). Trimming pared 7 bases from V and 0 bases from J, leaving 13 bases between. CDR1 WSHSY and CDR2 SAAADI come from the germline V gene. This CDR3 has 14 residues. CDR3 bases: TGCGCCAGCAAAAGACTAGGCGACTCCTACGAGCAGTACTTC. As protein: CASKRLGDSYEQYF.

This chain connects TRBV19 to TRBJ1-3; TRBD1 matches at 8 bases. The CDR3 covers 16 residues. V dropped 8 bases and J dropped 3; count of bases not matched to a gene: 12. From germline, CDR1 is LNHDA and CDR2 SQIVND (reference sequence). The CDR3 loop reads CASGSRQGAGGNTIYF. CDR3 sequence (DNA): TGTGCCAGTGGCTCAAGGCAGGGGGCAGGTGGAAACACCATATATTTT.

In its sample, this clone was seen a few times. The chain has TRBV7-3 and TRBJ2-1; D possibly corresponds to TRBD2 (6 bases). V lost 5 bases to trimming and J lost 10 bases, with 18 bases between them. Germline V lookup: CDR1 SGHTA, CDR2 FQGTGA. This CDR3 contains 14 residues. CDR3 region: CASSPSWSGVEQFF. The CDR3 coding sequence is TGTGCCAGCAGCCCCTCCTGGTCGGGAGTGGAGCAGTTCTTC.

The V and J genes are TRBV9 and TRBJ2-5; a possible D gene is TRBD2 (5 bases). The V end was cut by 3 bases, the J end by 5 bases, with 17 bases between. The CDR3 length is 15 residues. Germline V CDR1 and CDR2: SGDLS, YYNGEE. DNA for the CDR3: TGTGCCAGCAGCGGCAATCAACCTAGGAGGGAGACCCAGTACTTC. Its protein product is CASSGNQPRRETQYF.

The chain links TRBV7-8 to TRBJ2-7; TRBD2 aligns across 13 bases. The CDR3 has 15 amino acids. CDR1 and CDR2 from the germline V gene are SGHVS and FQNEAQ. V dropped 3 bases and J dropped 3; count of bases not matched to a gene: 2. CDR3 DNA: TGTGCCAGCAGCTTGGGACTAGCGGGGCTCTACGAGCAGTACTTC. It codes for CASSLGLAGLYEQYF. Using reference TRBV7-8 and TRBJ2-7 for the parts outside the CDR3, the full variable domain is GAGVSQSPRYKVAKRGQDVALRCDPISGHVSLFWYQQALGQGPEFLTYFQNEAQLDKSGLPSDRFFAERPEGSVSTLKIQRTQQEDSAVYLCASSLGLAGLYEQYFGPGTRLTVT.

This chain uses TRBV6-1 with TRBJ1-1; 7 bases are shared with TRBD1. The V gene's germline CDR1 is MNHNS and CDR2 SASEGT. The V and J ends lost 6 bases and 7 bases, in that order; junction bases with no gene match: 11. This CDR3 is 14 amino acids long. For the CDR3, the DNA is TGTGCCAGCAGCCCGACAGGGAATGAAGATGAAGCTTTCTTT. It yields the protein CASSPTGNEDEAFF.

The chain recombines TRBV29-1 with TRBJ1-2, with D perhaps matching TRBD1 (6 bases). Trimming removed 2 bases from V and 3 bases from J, with 10 bases in between. The CDR3 is made up of 13 amino acids. The germline V gene has CDR1 SQVTM and CDR2 ANQGSEA. The CDR3 bases are TGCAGCGTTGAACTCCGACAGGACTATGGCTACACCTTC. The encoded protein is CSVELRQDYGYTF. The whole variable domain, filled in from reference TRBV29-1 and TRBJ1-2, reads SAVISQKPSRDICQRGTSLTIQCQVDSQVTMMFWYRQQPGQSLTLIATANQGSEATYESGFVIDKFPISRPNLTFSTLTVSNMSPEDSSIYLCSVELRQDYGYTFGSGTRLTVV.

This chain joins TRBV5-1 and TRBJ2-1; 14 nucleotides agree with TRBD2. V gave up 7 bases and J gave up 0 bases; unmatched junction bases: 6. The CDR3 has 17 amino acids. From germline, CDR1 is SGHRS and CDR2 YFSETQ. In DNA form, the CDR3 reads TGCGCCAGCGGCGGGACTAGCGGGAGTAGCTCCTACAATGAGCAGTTCTTC. As protein: CASGGTSGSSSYNEQFF.

This clone was observed a single time. The rearrangement links TRBV29-1 to TRBJ2-3, with 13 bases aligning to TRBD2. Trimming removed 1 base from V and 14 bases from J; junction bases left unmatched: 9. CDR1 is SQVTM, CDR2 ANQGSEA, per germline. The CDR3 runs to 14 residues. CDR3 DNA sequence: TGCAGCGTTGAAGGACTAGCGGGAGGACGGATAGGGTATTTT. Translated, it gives CSVEGLAGGRIGYF.

This chain connects TRBV9 to TRBJ1-1; TRBD1 matches at 7 bases. CDR3 size: 16 residues. Trimming took 4 bases from V and 0 from J; bases not matched to a gene: 9. The germline gives CDR1 SGDLS, CDR2 YYNGEE. CDR3 DNA sequence: TGTGCCAGCAGCTATACAAGGGACAGCTTGAACACTGAAGCTTTCTTT. This sequence encodes CASSYTRDSLNTEAFF.

V and J are TRBV13 and TRBJ1-1; D is unresolved. Between the trimmed V and J ends, which lost 2 bases and 7 bases, there was a span of 17 bases. The V gene's germline CDR1 is PRHDT and CDR2 FYEKMQ (reference sequence). The CDR3 covers 15 residues. In DNA form, the CDR3 reads TGTGCCAGCAGCTTAAGAGGAGTTGGCACACTTGAAGCTTTCTTT. This codes for CASSLRGVGTLEAFF.

Here the CDR3 DNA reads TGTGCCAGCAGGCCCCCCCAGGGAATGAACACTGAAGCTTTCTTT. It specifies CASRPPQGMNTEAFF. The V call is TRBV28, the J call TRBJ1-1, with a weak D call TRBD1 (5 bases). There are 15 residues in the CDR3. The ends were cut back, 6 bases at V and 0 bases at J, with 14 bases in the middle. Germline V gene data show CDR1 as MDHEN and CDR2 as SYDVKM.

V gene TRBV4-1 combines with J gene TRBJ2-2; 15 bases agree with TRBD2. V shed 4 bases and J 4 bases; nucleotides not matched to a gene: 7. The germline V gene encodes CDR1 MGHRA and CDR2 YSYEKL. This CDR3 is built from 18 residues. CDR3 loop: CASSPRTSGRVGTGELFF. The CDR3 nucleotides are TGCGCCAGCAGCCCGAGGACTAGCGGGAGGGTCGGCACCGGGGAGCTGTTTTTT.

The chain has TRBV14 and TRBJ1-1, with 7 bases that match TRBD1. Germline loops: CDR1 SGHDN, CDR2 FVKESK. J lost 3 bases, V lost 4 bases, and 2 bases had no gene match. This CDR3 has 13 residues. The CDR3 DNA sequence: TGTGCCAGCAGCCGGGGACAGCACACTGAAGCTTTCTTT. Translating gives CASSRGQHTEAFF.

V and J are TRBV28 and TRBJ1-4; 8 bases match TRBD1. Trimming removed 5 bases from V and 6 bases from J; junction bases left unmatched: 8. Germline-derived CDR1 and CDR2 are MDHEN and SYDVKM. This CDR3 has 15 amino acids. This chain's CDR3 is CASSHAGQGYEKLFF. CDR3 nucleotide sequence: TGTGCCAGCAGTCATGCAGGACAGGGTTATGAAAAACTGTTTTTT.

V gene TRBV6-5 combines with J gene TRBJ2-3; 9 bases align to TRBD2. Losses at the gene ends were 6 bases for V and 2 bases for J; bases not matched to a gene: 6. CDR1 is MNHEY, CDR2 SVGAGI, per germline. This CDR3 has 15 residues. The DNA for the CDR3 is TGTGCCAGCAGATTACTAGCGGGCAACACAGATACGCAGTATTTT. This translates into CASRLLAGNTDTQYF.

V usage is TRBV6-1 and J usage is TRBJ1-5, with D tentatively TRBD1 (5 bases). Germline V gives CDR1 MNHNS, CDR2 SASEGT. The germline V and J ends were trimmed by 0 bases and 4 bases, with 16 bases remaining between them. The CDR3 consists of 17 residues. CDR3 sequence (DNA): TGTGCCAGCAGTGAAGCGGACTCAGGGATCCATAATCAGCCCCAGCATTTT. It translates to CASSEADSGIHNQPQHF.

This chain joins TRBV9 and TRBJ2-3, with 9 nucleotides matching TRBD2. J lost 0 bases, V lost 0 bases, and 8 bases had no gene match. This CDR3 is built from 18 residues. Germline loops: CDR1 SGDLS, CDR2 YYNGEE. As DNA, the CDR3 is TGTGCCAGCAGCGTAGGGGCTAGCGGGATAGCTAGCACAGATACGCAGTATTTT. This encodes CASSVGASGIASTDTQYF.

This chain connects TRBV2 to TRBJ2-2; D might be TRBD1 (5 bases). The V end lost 7 bases, the J end lost 8 bases, and 14 bases lay between the germline ends. The germline V gene has CDR1 SNHLY and CDR2 FYNNEI. The CDR3 contains 13 residues. CDR3 nucleotides: TGTGCCAGCATTCCTGGACAAGTGGGGGAGCTGTTTTTT. Amino acid sequence: CASIPGQVGELFF.

This clone was seen just once. The chain couples TRBV28 to TRBJ1-5; unclear D gene. V lost 6 bases to trimming and J lost 0 bases, with 9 bases between them. The CDR3 has 14 residues. From germline, CDR1 is MDHEN and CDR2 SYDVKM. CDR3: CASRKALSNQPQHF. The CDR3 region has the DNA TGTGCCAGCAGGAAGGCCCTTAGCAATCAGCCCCAGCATTTT.

The V gene is TRBV6-5, the J gene TRBJ2-1, with 10 bases that match TRBD1. Germline-derived CDR1 and CDR2 are MNHEY and SVGAGI. V lost 5 bases to trimming and J lost 8 bases; unmatched junction nucleotides: 6. CDR3 length equals 14 residues. CDR3 sequence reads: CASSTGQGFDEQFF. The CDR3 DNA reads TGTGCCAGCAGTACGGGACAGGGGTTCGATGAGCAGTTCTTC.